The rows below give T cell receptor beta chains drawn from one sample of a study of T cells in Graves' hyperthyroidism and ophthalmopathy. TCRdb re-analysed the multiplex PCR reads in MiXCR, keeping a single row per CDR3 protein. Here the sample spans over 250,000 distinct CDR3 sequences, around 15% being singletons. The sequenced material came from blood. These receptors were taken from a woman between 35 and 50 years old with Graves' ophthalmopathy. CDR3s include the opening cysteine and the closing phenylalanine or tryptophan. Fields, in order: clone size, V gene, J gene, D gene, CDR3 protein, CDR3 DNA. The D gene is left open where the match is weak. Only some rows state a clone size, as once, few, many or a class for expanded clones.

>NA|TRBV5-8|TRBJ1-6|TRBD1
CASSFDRGRNSPLHF
TGTGCCAGCAGCTTCGACAGGGGCCGGAATTCACCCCTCCACTTT
>many|TRBV6-1|TRBJ1-1|NA
CASSGSLGQNTEAFF
TGTGCCAGCAGCGGTAGCTTGGGACAGAACACTGAAGCTTTCTTT
>NA|TRBV6-5|TRBJ1-1|NA
CASSYSGTSNTEAFF
TGTGCCAGCAGTTACTCTGGGACCTCGAACACTGAAGCTTTCTTT
>many|TRBV2|TRBJ2-4|TRBD2
CASSGQKGAGGVLDIQYF
TGTGCCAGCAGTGGCCAGAAGGGGGCGGGGGGGGTACTGGACATTCAGTACTTC
>few|TRBV7-8|TRBJ1-1|TRBD1
CASSPWTGPTEAFF
TGTGCCAGCAGCCCGTGGACAGGGCCAACTGAAGCTTTCTTT
>NA|TRBV2|TRBJ2-7|NA
CASSVPQPPYEQYF
TGTGCCAGCAGCGTACCCCAGCCTCCGTACGAGCAGTACTTC
>NA|TRBV20-1|TRBJ2-2|NA
CSAPKQGTGELFF
TGCAGTGCTCCTAAGCAGGGCACCGGGGAGCTGTTTTTT
>few|TRBV20-1|TRBJ1-1|TRBD1
CSARTNRGREYEAFF
TGCAGTGCTAGAACTAACAGGGGGCGGGAGTATGAAGCTTTCTTT
>many|TRBV2|TRBJ1-2|TRBD1
CASSVGTGGIYGYTF
TGTGCCAGCAGCGTGGGGACAGGGGGTATCTATGGCTACACCTTC
>NA|TRBV20-1|TRBJ1-4|NA
CSAGTGFQNEKLFF
TGCAGTGCGGGAACAGGGTTTCAAAATGAAAAACTGTTTTTT
>many|TRBV27|TRBJ2-1|TRBD2
CASSWSTSGNEQFF
TGTGCCAGCAGTTGGTCGACTAGCGGGAATGAGCAGTTCTTC
>NA|TRBV27|TRBJ2-5|NA
CASKSVLQETQYF
TGTGCCAGCAAGTCCGTCCTCCAAGAGACCCAGTACTTC
>few|TRBV27|TRBJ2-1|TRBD2
CASSGSSGSSYNEQFF
TGTGCCAGCAGTGGATCTAGCGGGAGTTCTTACAATGAGCAGTTCTTC
>NA|TRBV7-2|TRBJ2-2|TRBD1
CASSLWYGTGSLNTGELFF
TGTGCCAGCAGCTTATGGTACGGGACAGGCTCCTTGAACACCGGGGAGCTGTTTTTT
>few|TRBV27|TRBJ2-7|TRBD1
CASSFSGGGFEQYF
TGTGCCAGCAGTTTTTCAGGGGGCGGTTTCGAGCAGTACTTC
>NA|TRBV7-2|TRBJ1-1|TRBD1
CASSLRGRGDRRRGTEVFF
TGTGCCAGCAGCTTAAGGGGGAGGGGGGACAGAAGACGGGGCACTGAAGTTTTCTTT
>NA|TRBV18|TRBJ2-2|TRBD1
CASSPPGQGSTGELFF
TGTGCCAGCTCACCACCGGGACAGGGGAGTACCGGGGAGCTGTTTTTT
>many|TRBV27|TRBJ2-2|TRBD2
CASSFGTSGFPAGELFF
TGTGCCAGCAGTTTTGGGACTAGCGGGTTTCCGGCCGGGGAGCTGTTTTTT
>many|TRBV4-1|TRBJ1-5|NA
CASSHRAGSNQPQHF
TGCGCCAGCAGCCATAGAGCCGGCAGCAATCAGCCCCAGCATTTT
>NA|TRBV7-9|TRBJ1-2|TRBD1
CASSPIRDRVGYGYTF
TGTGCCAGCAGCCCTATCCGGGACAGGGTCGGCTATGGCTACACCTTC
>many|TRBV28|TRBJ2-7|TRBD2
CASSFGASGGPYF
TGTGCCAGCAGTTTTGGGGCTAGCGGGGGTCCCTACTTC
>NA|TRBV4-1|TRBJ1-5|NA
CASRQRTYSNQPQHF
TGCGCCAGTCGACAGAGGACCTATAGCAATCAGCCCCAGCATTTT
>many|TRBV28|TRBJ2-3|TRBD2
CASSPPPSGPTDTQYF
TGTGCCAGCAGTCCCCCCCCTAGCGGGCCCACAGATACGCAGTATTTT
>many|TRBV20-1|TRBJ2-7|TRBD2
CSGEAGEYEQYF
TGCAGTGGTGAGGCGGGGGAGTACGAGCAGTACTTC
>few|TRBV30|TRBJ1-5|NA
CAWSVGQALNQPQHF
TGTGCCTGGAGTGTGGGGCAGGCCCTTAATCAGCCCCAGCATTTT